This T cell receptor (beta chain) stems from a study of T cells in Graves' hyperthyroidism and ophthalmopathy. CDR3 length: 14 residues. The junction had 14 bases not matched to a gene; V was cut back by 10 bases and J by 6 bases. Germline lookup yields CDR1 SEHNR and CDR2 FQNEAQ (reference sequence). The table lists this clonotype with a count of one. Researchers took RNA transcripts and amplified the TCR beta CDR3 regions from them. Researchers ran a first-round RT-PCR on the TCR CDR3 using the HTBI primer set. A single record per CDR3 protein comes from TCRdb applying MiXCR to the multiplex PCR reads. The table lists 400,000 to 450,000 distinct CDR3 sequences, about 15% of them singletons.

The chain carries TRBV7-9 and TRBJ2-7; 8 bases agree with TRBD1. Sequenced input: blood. This TCR derives from a man aged 18 to 30 with Graves' ophthalmopathy. The CDR3 here is CATVQGQGYVEQYF. The DNA for the CDR3 is TGTGCCACCGTACAAGGACAGGGTTATGTCGAGCAGTACTTC.